This T cell receptor beta chain stems from a study of T cell changes during pregnancy in multiple sclerosis. CDR1 and CDR2 from the germline V gene are MNHEY and SMNVEV (reference sequence). This CDR3 comprises 15 residues. The V segment lost 5 bases and the J segment 7 bases; nucleotides outside the gene matches: 11. Data came from immunoSEQ multiplex PCR; TCRdb stores just in-frame clones and leaves some out. The data contain 55,000 to 70,000 clones, around 90% of them singletons. Sequencing used peripheral blood, obtained in the third trimester of pregnancy. The sequence derives from a female donor in good health, enrolled as a control in a pregnancy study. The chain joins TRBV27 to TRBJ1-5; 7 nucleotides align to TRBD1. This chain's CDR3 is CASSTLDRPGQPQHF. CDR3 bases: TGTGCCAGCAGTACCTTGGACAGGCCGGGGCAGCCCCAGCATTTT.